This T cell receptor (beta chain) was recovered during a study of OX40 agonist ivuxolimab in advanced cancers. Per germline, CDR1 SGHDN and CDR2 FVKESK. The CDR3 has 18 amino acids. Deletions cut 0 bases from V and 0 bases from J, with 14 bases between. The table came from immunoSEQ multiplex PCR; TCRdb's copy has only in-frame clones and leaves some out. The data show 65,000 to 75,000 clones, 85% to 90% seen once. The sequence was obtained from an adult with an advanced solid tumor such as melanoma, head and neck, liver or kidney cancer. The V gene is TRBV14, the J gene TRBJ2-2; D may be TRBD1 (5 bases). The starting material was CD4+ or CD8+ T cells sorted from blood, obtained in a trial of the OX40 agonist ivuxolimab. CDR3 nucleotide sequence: TGTGCCAGCAGCCAAGATCTTCGGCAGGGTGCGAACACCGGGGAGCTGTTTTTT. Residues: CASSQDLRQGANTGELFF. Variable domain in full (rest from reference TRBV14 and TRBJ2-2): EAGVTQFPSHSVIEKGQTVTLRCDPISGHDNLYWYRRVMGKEIKFLLHFVKESKQDESGMPNNRFLAERTGGTYSTLKVQPAELEDSGVYFCASSQDLRQGANTGELFFGEGSRLTVL.